The 11 T cell receptor beta chains below come from one sample, sequenced in a study of shared clonotypes between healthy human individuals. The repertoire was sequenced with immunoSEQ multiplex PCR; TCRdb's copy has only in-frame clones and lacks some. The sample contains 700,000 or so clones, roughly 78% of which appear only once. Source material: memory CD4+ T cells sorted from blood. Subset in this sample: CD45RA-negative fraction. The receptor source for this set is a woman in her thirties in good health.

This rearrangement joins TRBV19 to TRBJ1-4; 7 nucleotides align to TRBD1. The CDR3 has 15 residues. The V segment lost 3 bases and the J segment 5 bases; nucleotides outside the gene matches: 6. The germline V gene encodes CDR1 LNHDA and CDR2 SQIVND (reference sequence). CDR3 loop: CASSIFRDSNEKLFF. As DNA, the CDR3 is TGTGCCAGTAGTATCTTCCGGGACAGCAATGAAAAACTGTTTTTT.

J is TRBJ2-1 and V is TRBV28; TRBD1 might be the D (5 bases). Germline V gives CDR1 MDHEN, CDR2 SYDVKM. The V and J ends lost 6 bases and 2 bases respectively, with 8 bases between them. The CDR3 is 13 amino acids. DNA for the CDR3: TGTGCCAGCAGGGCAGGGACCTACAATGAGCAGTTCTTC. Protein product: CASRAGTYNEQFF.

V is TRBV27 and J is TRBJ2-1; 8 bases match TRBD1. The CDR3 is made up of 14 amino acids. Germline CDR1 is MNHEY and CDR2 is SMNVEV (reference sequence). Trimming removed 3 bases from V and 8 bases from J; junction bases left unmatched: 6. Written as DNA, the CDR3 is TGTGCCAGCAGTTTTCAGGGGGCAGTCTATGAGCAGTTCTTC. Residues: CASSFQGAVYEQFF.

For this clone: Other DNA sequences within the sample encode an identical CDR3. CDR3 region: CASSESRGNTIYF. CDR3 nucleotides: TGCGCCAGCAGTGAGTCGAGGGGGAACACCATATATTTT. This sequence joins TRBV10-2 and TRBJ1-3, with D tentatively TRBD1 (6 bases). The CDR3 is 13 amino acids. Germline CDR1 reads WSHSY; CDR2 reads SAAADI. Trimming took 0 bases from V and 7 from J, leaving 7 bases between them.

This clone was seen only once. V usage is TRBV7-9 and J usage is TRBJ1-4, with D unresolved. Germline assignment: CDR1 SEHNR and CDR2 FQNEAQ (reference sequence). V gave up 1 base and J gave up 5 bases, with 11 bases separating them. The CDR3 runs to 15 residues. CDR3 amino acids: CASSLGSSANEKLFF. The CDR3 region has the DNA TGTGCCAGCAGCTTAGGTTCGTCAGCAAATGAAAAACTGTTTTTT.

The chain combines TRBV19 with TRBJ1-5; 10 bases agree with TRBD1. CDR1 LNHDA and CDR2 SQIVND come from the germline V gene (reference sequence). This CDR3 contains 20 residues. V was clipped by 4 bases and J by 4 bases; unmatched bases: 19. The CDR3 sequence: CASSSSPGQGTRLGNQPQHF. The CDR3 nucleotides are TGTGCCAGTAGTAGTTCTCCGGGACAGGGGACGAGGTTGGGGAATCAGCCCCAGCATTTT.

CDR3 in amino acids: CASSVLAVRETQYF. CDR3 nucleotides: TGTGCCAGCAGTGTACTGGCTGTTAGGGAGACCCAGTACTTC. This sequence joins TRBV2 and TRBJ2-5; no firm D call. The germline gives CDR1 SNHLY, CDR2 FYNNEI. CDR3 size: 14 residues. V lost 4 bases, J lost 5 bases, and 14 bases lay in between.

This clone was detected a few times. The chain is built from TRBV29-1 and TRBJ1-2, with D perhaps matching TRBD1 (6 bases). The CDR3 contains 12 residues. Trimming removed 4 bases from V and 8 bases from J, with 14 bases in between. CDR1 and CDR2 from the germline V gene are SQVTM and ANQGSEA. CDR3 amino acids: CSVGAGDKGYTF. CDR3 nucleotide sequence: TGCAGCGTTGGGGCAGGGGATAAGGGCTACACCTTC.

The chain has TRBV6-4 and TRBJ2-2; 7 bases agree with TRBD2. CDR1 is MRHNA, CDR2 SNTAGT, per germline. V was pared by 6 bases and J by 0 bases, with 4 bases of the junction left unmatched. The length of the CDR3 is 15 residues. This chain's CDR3 is CASRKLASNTGELFF. Written as DNA, the CDR3 is TGTGCCAGCAGAAAACTAGCGTCGAACACCGGGGAGCTGTTTTTT.

The rearrangement joins TRBV28 to TRBJ2-1; unclear D gene. Germline V gene data show CDR1 as MDHEN and CDR2 as SYDVKM. CDR3 length equals 13 residues. Trimming took off 4 bases at V and 8 bases at J, with 12 bases between the two ends. The CDR3 is CASSSRRRDEQFF. The CDR3, as DNA: TGTGCCAGCAGTTCCCGACGCCGGGATGAGCAGTTCTTC.

This chain links TRBV14 with TRBJ2-7; TRBD1 aligns across 7 bases. CDR1 is SGHDN and CDR2 is FVKESK in the germline V gene. Trimming cost V 2 bases and J 6 bases; bases outside gene matches: 10. The CDR3 runs to 15 residues. DNA of the CDR3: TGTGCCAGCAGCCAACTAGACAGGGAGCGGCCCGAGCAGTACTTC. This encodes CASSQLDRERPEQYF.